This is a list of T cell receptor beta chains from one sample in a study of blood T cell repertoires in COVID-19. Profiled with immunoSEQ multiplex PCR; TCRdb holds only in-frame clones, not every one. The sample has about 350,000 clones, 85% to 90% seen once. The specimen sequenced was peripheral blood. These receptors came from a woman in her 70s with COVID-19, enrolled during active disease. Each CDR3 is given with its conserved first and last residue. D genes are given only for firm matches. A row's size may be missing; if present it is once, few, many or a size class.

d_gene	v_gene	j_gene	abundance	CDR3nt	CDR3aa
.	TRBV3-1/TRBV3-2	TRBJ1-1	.	TGTGCCAGCAGCCAAGGGAGTGGGAACACTGAAGCTTTCTTT	CASSQGSGNTEAFF
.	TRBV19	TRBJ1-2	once	TGTGCCAGTAGTAGGGCCCCAGGGTATGGCTACACCTTC	CASSRAPGYGYTF
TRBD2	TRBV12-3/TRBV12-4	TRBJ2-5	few	TGTGCCAGCAGGGGACTAGCCCGGGAGACCCAGTACTTC	CASRGLARETQYF
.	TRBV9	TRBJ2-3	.	TGTGCCAGCAGCGGAGCGGTGGGTCCGCAGTATTTT	CASSGAVGPQYF
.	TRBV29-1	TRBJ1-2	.	TGCAGCGTTGGGGGCATGGGAAACTATGGCTACACCTTC	CSVGGMGNYGYTF
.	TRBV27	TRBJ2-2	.	TGTGCCAGCAGCCAGGGTATATTCGCCACCGGGGAGCTGTTTTTT	CASSQGIFATGELFF
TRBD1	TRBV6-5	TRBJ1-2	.	TGTGCCAGCAGTCTTGGACAGGGAGGTGGCTACACCTTC	CASSLGQGGGYTF
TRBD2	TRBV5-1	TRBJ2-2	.	TGCGCCAGCAGCCTCGAGACAGCGGGGAGCACCGGGGAGCTGTTTTTT	CASSLETAGSTGELFF
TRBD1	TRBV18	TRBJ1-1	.	TGTGCCAGCTCGGGACAGACGAACACTGAAGCTTTCTTT	CASSGQTNTEAFF
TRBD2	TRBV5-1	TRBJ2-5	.	TGCGCCAGCAGCTTAGGGAGGGGCCAGTACTTC	CASSLGRGQYF
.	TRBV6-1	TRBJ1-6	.	TGTGCCAGCAGTGATGGGGGGGGGAGAAATTCACCCCTCCACTTT	CASSDGGGRNSPLHF
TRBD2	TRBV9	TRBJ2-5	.	TGTGCCAGCAGCGTAGGGTTACGGGGGGGCCTCGAAGAGACCCAGTACTTC	CASSVGLRGGLEETQYF
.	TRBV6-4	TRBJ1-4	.	TGTGCCAGCAGTGAATCCCCAGTACCTGTAAAACTGTTTTTT	CASSESPVPVKLFF
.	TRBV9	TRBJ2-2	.	TGTGCCAGCAGCGTAGAACAGGGCTACACCGGGGAGCTGTTTTTT	CASSVEQGYTGELFF
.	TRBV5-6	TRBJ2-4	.	TGTGCCAGCAGCTTCATGGAGGGGCCCAAAAACATTCAGTACTTC	CASSFMEGPKNIQYF
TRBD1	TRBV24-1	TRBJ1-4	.	TGTGCCACCAGTGATTTCCAGACAGGGGATAGTGAAAAACTGTTTTTT	CATSDFQTGDSEKLFF
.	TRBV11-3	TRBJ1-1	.	TGTGCCAGCAGCAAACAGGGAACTAACACTGAAGCTTTCTTT	CASSKQGTNTEAFF